Each of the 12 T cell receptor beta chains below was sequenced from the same sample in a study of graft-versus-host responses after intestinal transplantation. Antigens for these TCRs are unknown. TCRdb's copy holds only in-frame clones and misses some; the assay was immunoSEQ multiplex PCR. The sample records about 59,000 clones, around 93% being singletons. Here the sequenced sample was unstimulated CD4+ T cells sorted from spleen or lymph node cells, taken before transplant. The receptor source for this set is a human donor who was the organ donor for an intestinal transplant.

V and J are TRBV7-3 and TRBJ2-1; tentatively, D is TRBD2 (5 bases). Germline V gene sequence: CDR1 SGHTA, CDR2 FQGTGA. V shed 5 bases and J shed 4 bases, with 18 bases lying between them. The CDR3 has 16 amino acids. The CDR3 sequence: CASSRTPADPYNEQFF. In nucleotides, the CDR3 is TGTGCCAGCAGCCGAACCCCAGCGGACCCGTACAATGAGCAGTTCTTC.

The genes are TRBV4-2 and TRBJ2-1; TRBD2 aligns across 14 bases. This CDR3 has 17 residues. The V and J ends lost 6 bases and 0 bases, in that order; junction bases with no gene match: 4. The germline gives CDR1 LGHNA, CDR2 YNFKEQ. CDR3 bases: TGTGCCAGCAGGCGACTAGCGGGGGGGCCCTCCTACAATGAGCAGTTCTTC. Protein product: CASRRLAGGPSYNEQFF.

The chain joins TRBV7-2 to TRBJ2-4, with a tentative D call TRBD2 (5 bases). Germline CDR1 SGHTA, CDR2 FQGNSA. The CDR3 contains 16 residues. V lost 5 bases, J lost 0 bases, and 14 bases lay in between. CDR3 region: CASSREGSIAKNIQYF. The CDR3 region has the DNA TGTGCCAGCAGCCGCGAGGGTTCGATAGCCAAAAACATTCAGTACTTC.

V usage is TRBV4-3 and J usage is TRBJ2-3, with D perhaps TRBD2 (6 bases). Germline V gene lookup returns CDR1 LGHNA and CDR2 YSLEER. Trimming left V 4 bases short and J 7 bases short, with 12 bases between. CDR3 size: 13 residues. The CDR3 protein is CASSPVGGYTQYF. For the CDR3, the DNA is TGCGCCAGCAGCCCGGTAGGAGGGTATACGCAGTATTTT.

This rearrangement joins TRBV18 to TRBJ2-7; the D gene is possibly TRBD1 (6 bases). The CDR3 contains 14 residues. V was cut by 3 bases and J by 6 bases, with 15 bases left in between. Germline V gives CDR1 KGHSH, CDR2 LQKENI. The CDR3 here is CASSPRGTSSEQYF. As DNA, the CDR3 is TGTGCCAGCTCACCCAGGGGAACCTCGAGCGAGCAGTACTTC.

This clone showed up just once. V gene TRBV5-1 combines with J gene TRBJ2-3, with D possibly being TRBD1 (5 bases). Trimming removed 0 bases at V and 0 bases at J, with 8 bases between. CDR1 SGHRS and CDR2 YFSETQ come from the germline V gene. The CDR3 contains 15 residues. In nucleotides, the CDR3 is TGCGCCAGCAGCTTGGATGACAGAAGCACAGATACGCAGTATTTT. Translated, it gives CASSLDDRSTDTQYF.

The chain is built from TRBV5-6 and TRBJ1-1, with D maybe TRBD1 (6 bases). The CDR3 consists of 15 residues. V lost 0 bases, J lost 0 bases, and 9 bases lay in between. Germline lookup yields CDR1 SGHDT and CDR2 YYEEEE. CDR3 amino acids: CASSLGQVMNTEAFF. CDR3 nucleotide sequence: TGTGCCAGCAGCTTGGGACAGGTCATGAACACTGAAGCTTTCTTT. The whole variable domain, filled in from reference TRBV5-6 and TRBJ1-1, reads DAGVTQSPTHLIKTRGQQVTLRCSPKSGHDTVSWYQQALGQGPQFIFQYYEEEERQRGNFPDRFSGHQFPNYSSELNVNALLLGDSALYLCASSLGQVMNTEAFFGQGTRLTVV.

The chain is built from TRBV11-2 and TRBJ2-7; 9 nucleotides agree with TRBD1. Germline loops: CDR1 SGHAT, CDR2 FQNNGV. V gave up 2 bases and J gave up 5 bases; unmatched junction bases: 7. The CDR3 runs to 15 residues. CDR3 region: CASSLRDRAHNEQYF. CDR3 DNA sequence: TGTGCCAGCAGCTTACGGGACAGGGCACACAACGAGCAGTACTTC.

The V and J genes are TRBV15 and TRBJ2-5, with 9 bases aligning to TRBD1. CDR1 is LNHNV, CDR2 YYDKDF, per germline (reference sequence). The CDR3 totals 15 residues. The junction had 5 bases not matched to a gene; V was cut back by 1 base and J by 5 bases. CDR3 nucleotides: TGTGCCACCAGCAGAGGGGGGACAGGGAGGGAGACCCAGTACTTC. Protein: CATSRGGTGRETQYF.

The CDR3 sequence is CASSLEGALWELFF. In DNA form, the CDR3 reads TGCGCCAGCAGCTTGGAGGGGGCGTTGTGGGAGCTGTTTTTT. The chain couples TRBV5-1 to TRBJ2-2, with 7 bases matching TRBD1. Germline assignment: CDR1 SGHRS and CDR2 YFSETQ. This CDR3 is built from 14 residues. The V gene end was trimmed by 0 bases and the J gene end by 9 bases; junction bases not matched to a gene: 5.

CDR3 coding DNA: TGCAGTGCGTACCACCTAAATGAGCAGTTCTTC. Protein: CSAYHLNEQFF. The chain combines TRBV20-1 with TRBJ2-1; D not resolved. Germline CDR1 DFQATT, CDR2 SNEGSKA (reference sequence). Trimming took off 6 bases at V and 7 bases at J, with 10 bases between the two ends. The CDR3 has 11 amino acids.

The chain is built from TRBV14 and TRBJ2-3; D not resolved. V was shortened by 0 bases and J by 6 bases, with 4 bases between the two germline ends. The CDR3 is made up of 12 amino acids. Germline CDR1 SGHDN, CDR2 FVKESK. The CDR3 loop is CASSQDTDTQYF. CDR3 bases: TGTGCCAGCAGCCAAGATACGGATACGCAGTATTTT.